This note documents a single TCR beta chain sequence. This sample was included in a study of technical replicates of blood from four donors. The CDR3 extends over 15 amino acids. Germline V gives CDR1 LNHDA, CDR2 SQIVND (reference sequence). Trimming at V came to 6 bases and at J to 5 bases, leaving 6 bases not matched to a gene. Assay: immunoSEQ multiplex PCR; the TCRdb copy retains only in-frame clones and omits some. The sample lists around 100,000 clones, 96% occurring once. Sequenced sample: T cells isolated from PBMCs. The V and J genes are TRBV19 and TRBJ2-1, with 11 bases aligning to TRBD2. The TCR originated in a human donor in good health. DNA of the CDR3: TGTGCCAGTAGGCCTCTAGCGGGAGGCAACAATGAGCAGTTCTTC. This gives the protein CASRPLAGGNNEQFF. Complete variable domain (other parts from reference TRBV19 and TRBJ2-1): DGGITQSPKYLFRKEGQNVTLSCEQNLNHDAMYWYRQDPGQGLRLIYYSQIVNDFQKGDIAEGYSVSREKKESFPLTVTSAQKNPTAFYLCASRPLAGGNNEQFFGPGTRLTVL.